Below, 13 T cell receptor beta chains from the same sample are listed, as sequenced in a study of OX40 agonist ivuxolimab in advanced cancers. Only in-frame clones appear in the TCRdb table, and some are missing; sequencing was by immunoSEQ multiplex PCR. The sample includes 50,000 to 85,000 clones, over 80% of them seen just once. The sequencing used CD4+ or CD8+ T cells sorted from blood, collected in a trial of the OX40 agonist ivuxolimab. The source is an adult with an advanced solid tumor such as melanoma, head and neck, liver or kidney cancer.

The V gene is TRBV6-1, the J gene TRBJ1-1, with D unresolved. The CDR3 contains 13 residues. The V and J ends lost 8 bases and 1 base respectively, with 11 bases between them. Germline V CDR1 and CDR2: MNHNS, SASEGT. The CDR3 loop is CASDFSPNTEAFF. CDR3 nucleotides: TGTGCCAGCGACTTCAGTCCGAACACTGAAGCTTTCTTT.

CDR3 in DNA: TGTGCCAGCAGCAAGTGCTCTGGCTACACCTTC. As protein: CASSKCSGYTF. The V and J genes are TRBV21-1 and TRBJ1-2. TRBV21-1 is annotated as a pseudogene. This CDR3 is built from 11 residues.

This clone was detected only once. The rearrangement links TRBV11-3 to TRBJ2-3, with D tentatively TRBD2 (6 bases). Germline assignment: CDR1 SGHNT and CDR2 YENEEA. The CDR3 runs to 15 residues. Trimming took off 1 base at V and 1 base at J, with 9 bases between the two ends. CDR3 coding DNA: TGTGCCAGCAGCTTAGTGTCGGGGGGCACAGATACGCAGTATTTT. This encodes CASSLVSGGTDTQYF. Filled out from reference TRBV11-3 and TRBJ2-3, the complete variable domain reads EAGVVQSPRYKIIEKKQPVAFWCNPISGHNTLYWYLQNLGQGPELLIRYENEEAVDDSQLPKDRFSAERLKGVDSTLKIQPAELGDSAVYLCASSLVSGGTDTQYFGPGTRLTVL.

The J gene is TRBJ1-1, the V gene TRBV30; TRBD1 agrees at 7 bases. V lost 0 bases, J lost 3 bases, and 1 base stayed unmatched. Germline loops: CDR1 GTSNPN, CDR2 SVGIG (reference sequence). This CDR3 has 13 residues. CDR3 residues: CAWSVTGDTEAFF. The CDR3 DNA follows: TGTGCCTGGAGTGTAACAGGGGACACTGAAGCTTTCTTT.

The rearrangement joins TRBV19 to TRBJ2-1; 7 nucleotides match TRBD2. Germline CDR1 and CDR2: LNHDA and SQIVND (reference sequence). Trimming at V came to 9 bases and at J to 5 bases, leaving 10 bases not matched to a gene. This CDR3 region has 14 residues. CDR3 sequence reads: CASSLLGGNNEQFF. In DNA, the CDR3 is TGTGCCAGCTCCCTTTTGGGAGGGAACAATGAGCAGTTCTTC.

The CDR3 DNA follows: TGTGCCAGTACGGGACAGCATGCTAACTATGGCTACACCTTC. Protein product: CASTGQHANYGYTF. The chain carries TRBV19 and TRBJ1-2; 7 nucleotides agree with TRBD1. V shed 7 bases and J 0 bases; nucleotides not matched to a gene: 5. This CDR3 contains 14 residues. From germline, CDR1 is LNHDA and CDR2 SQIVND (reference sequence).

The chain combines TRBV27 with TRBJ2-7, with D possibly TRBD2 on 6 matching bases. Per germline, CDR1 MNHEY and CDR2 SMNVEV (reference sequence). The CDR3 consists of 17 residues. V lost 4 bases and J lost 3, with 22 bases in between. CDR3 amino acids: CASSSSFRREYRYEQYF. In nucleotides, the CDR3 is TGTGCCAGCAGTTCGAGCTTCAGGAGGGAGTATCGCTACGAGCAGTACTTC.

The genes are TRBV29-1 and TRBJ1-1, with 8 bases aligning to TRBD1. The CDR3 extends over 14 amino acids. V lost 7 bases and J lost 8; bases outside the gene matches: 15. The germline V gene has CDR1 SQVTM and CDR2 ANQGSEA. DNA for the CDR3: TGCAGCGCAACAGACGGGACAGGCGCCCTGGAAGCTTTCTTT. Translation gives CSATDGTGALEAFF.

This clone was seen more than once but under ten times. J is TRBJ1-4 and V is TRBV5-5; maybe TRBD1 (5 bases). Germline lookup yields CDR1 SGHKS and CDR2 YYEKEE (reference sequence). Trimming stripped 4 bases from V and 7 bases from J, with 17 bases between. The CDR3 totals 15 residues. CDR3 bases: TGTGCCAGCAGCGTACGCGCCGGGACCAGTGAAAAACTGTTTTTT. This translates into CASSVRAGTSEKLFF. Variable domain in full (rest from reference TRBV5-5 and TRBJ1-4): DAGVTQSPTHLIKTRGQQVTLRCSPISGHKSVSWYQQVLGQGPQFIFQYYEKEERGRGNFPDRFSARQFPNYSSELNVNALLLGDSALYLCASSVRAGTSEKLFFGSGTQLSVL.

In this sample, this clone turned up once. The CDR3 is CASSEGHSYNEQFF. The CDR3 DNA sequence: TGTGCCAGCAGTGAAGGACATAGCTACAATGAGCAGTTCTTC. The chain has TRBV6-1 and TRBJ2-1; no clear D gene. Trimming pared 1 base from V and 3 bases from J, leaving 7 bases between. Looked up from germline, CDR1 is MNHNS and CDR2 is SASEGT. The CDR3 runs to 14 residues.

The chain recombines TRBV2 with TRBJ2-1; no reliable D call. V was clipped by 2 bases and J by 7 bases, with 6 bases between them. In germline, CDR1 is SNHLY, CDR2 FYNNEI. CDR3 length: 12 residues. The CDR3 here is CASSEYGNEQFF. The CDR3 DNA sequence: TGTGCCAGCAGTGAATACGGTAATGAGCAGTTCTTC.

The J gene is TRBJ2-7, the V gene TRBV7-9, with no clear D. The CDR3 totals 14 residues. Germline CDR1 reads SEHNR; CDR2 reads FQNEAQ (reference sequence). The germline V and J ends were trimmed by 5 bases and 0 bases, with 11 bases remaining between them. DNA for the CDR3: TGTGCCAGCAGCATGTATAGTACCTCCTACGAGCAGTACTTC. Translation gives CASSMYSTSYEQYF. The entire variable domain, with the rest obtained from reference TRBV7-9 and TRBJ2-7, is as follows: DTGVSQNPRHKITKRGQNVTFRCDPISEHNRLYWYRQTLGQGPEFLTYFQNEAQLEKSRLLSDRFSAERPKGSFSTLEIQRTEQGDSAMYLCASSMYSTSYEQYFGPGTRLTVT.

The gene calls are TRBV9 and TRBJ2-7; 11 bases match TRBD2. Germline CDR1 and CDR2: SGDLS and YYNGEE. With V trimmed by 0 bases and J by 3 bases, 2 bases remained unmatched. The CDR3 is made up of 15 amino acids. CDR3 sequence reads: CASSVGTSGGYEQYF. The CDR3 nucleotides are TGTGCCAGCAGCGTAGGAACTAGCGGGGGCTACGAGCAGTACTTC.